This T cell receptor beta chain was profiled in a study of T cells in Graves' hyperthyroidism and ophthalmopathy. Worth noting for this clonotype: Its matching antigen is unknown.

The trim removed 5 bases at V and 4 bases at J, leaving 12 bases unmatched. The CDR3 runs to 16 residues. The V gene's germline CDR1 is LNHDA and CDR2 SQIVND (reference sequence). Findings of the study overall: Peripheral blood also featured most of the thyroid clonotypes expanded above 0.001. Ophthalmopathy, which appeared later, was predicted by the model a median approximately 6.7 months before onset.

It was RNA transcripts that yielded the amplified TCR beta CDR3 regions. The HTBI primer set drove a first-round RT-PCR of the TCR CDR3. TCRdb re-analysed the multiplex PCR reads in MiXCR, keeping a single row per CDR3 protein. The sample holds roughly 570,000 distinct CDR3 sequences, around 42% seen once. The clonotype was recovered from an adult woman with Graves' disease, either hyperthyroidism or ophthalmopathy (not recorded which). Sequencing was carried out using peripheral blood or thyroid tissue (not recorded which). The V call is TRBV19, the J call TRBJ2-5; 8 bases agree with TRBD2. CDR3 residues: CASSPPSGRGGETQYF. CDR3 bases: TGTGCCAGTAGTCCCCCCTCGGGACGGGGGGGAGAGACCCAGTACTTC.